This T cell receptor beta chain was sequenced during a study of blood T cell repertoires in COVID-19. In the study overall: COVID-19 samples collected from the United States, Italy and Spain covered acute and convalescent phases. In each case, the material was cDNA or gDNA derived from T cells, B-cell-depleted T cells, or PBMCs.

The V and J ends lost 0 bases and 0 bases, in that order; junction bases with no gene match: 2. Germline loops: CDR1 GTSNPN, CDR2 SVGIG (reference sequence). This CDR3 region has 15 residues. Enrolment of Seattle patients took place during active infection, and they were followed longitudinally. In the original workflow: Researchers report that nucleated cell counts were estimated from reference gene primer amplification. TCRdb's table, derived via immunoSEQ multiplex PCR, lists solely in-frame clones and lacks some. Clonal size and the V and J genes are those of that table, whereas D and trimming came from the DNA. The table shows more than 300,000 clones, with 75% to 90% occurring only once.

The chain recombines TRBV30 with TRBJ2-1, with 7 bases that match TRBD2. This sequence originates from a woman aged 45-65 years with COVID-19, enrolled during active disease. Source material: peripheral blood. The CDR3 here is CAWSVGGSSYNEQFF. The CDR3 DNA reads TGTGCCTGGAGTGTTGGCGGGAGCTCCTACAATGAGCAGTTCTTC.